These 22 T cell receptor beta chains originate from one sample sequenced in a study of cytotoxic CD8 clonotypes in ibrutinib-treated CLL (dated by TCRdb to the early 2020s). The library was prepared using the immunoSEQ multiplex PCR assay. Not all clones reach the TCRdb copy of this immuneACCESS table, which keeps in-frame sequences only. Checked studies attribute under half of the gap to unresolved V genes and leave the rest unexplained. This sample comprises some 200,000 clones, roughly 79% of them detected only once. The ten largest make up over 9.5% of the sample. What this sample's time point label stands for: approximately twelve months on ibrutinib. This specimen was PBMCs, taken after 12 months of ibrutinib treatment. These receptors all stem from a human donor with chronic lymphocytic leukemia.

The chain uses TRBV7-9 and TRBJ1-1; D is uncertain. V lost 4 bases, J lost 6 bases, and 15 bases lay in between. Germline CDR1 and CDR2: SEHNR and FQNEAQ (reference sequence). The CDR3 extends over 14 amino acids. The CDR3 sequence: CASSSAASRPEAFF. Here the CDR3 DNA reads TGTGCCAGCAGCTCAGCGGCATCCCGACCTGAAGCTTTCTTT.

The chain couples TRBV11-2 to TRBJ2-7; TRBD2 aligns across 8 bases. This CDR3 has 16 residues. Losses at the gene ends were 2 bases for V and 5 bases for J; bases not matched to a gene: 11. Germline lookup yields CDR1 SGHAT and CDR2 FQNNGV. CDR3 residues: CASSLIWRGAVHEQYF. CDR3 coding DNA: TGTGCCAGCAGCTTAATTTGGCGGGGGGCGGTCCACGAGCAGTACTTC.

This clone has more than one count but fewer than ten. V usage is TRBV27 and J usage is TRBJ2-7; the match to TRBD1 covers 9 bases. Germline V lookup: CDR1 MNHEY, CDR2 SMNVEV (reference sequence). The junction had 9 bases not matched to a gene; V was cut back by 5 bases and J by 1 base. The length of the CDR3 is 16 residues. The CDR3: CASSGTGTGRSYEQYF. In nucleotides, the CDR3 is TGTGCCAGCAGTGGCACCGGGACAGGGCGTTCCTACGAGCAGTACTTC.

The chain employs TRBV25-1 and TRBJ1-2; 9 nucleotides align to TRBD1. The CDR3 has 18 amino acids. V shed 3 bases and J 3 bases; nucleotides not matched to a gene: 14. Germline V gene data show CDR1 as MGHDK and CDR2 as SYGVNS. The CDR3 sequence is CASSDPSHRQGEDYGYTF. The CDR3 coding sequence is TGTGCCAGCAGTGACCCCTCTCACCGACAGGGGGAGGACTATGGCTACACCTTC.

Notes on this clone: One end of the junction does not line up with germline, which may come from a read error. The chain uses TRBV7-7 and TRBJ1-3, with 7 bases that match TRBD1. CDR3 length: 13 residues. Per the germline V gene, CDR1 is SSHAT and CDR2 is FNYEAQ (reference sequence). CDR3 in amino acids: CASSPAGGNTIYF. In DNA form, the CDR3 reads TGTGCTAGCAGCCCGGCAGGGGGGAACACCATATATTTT.

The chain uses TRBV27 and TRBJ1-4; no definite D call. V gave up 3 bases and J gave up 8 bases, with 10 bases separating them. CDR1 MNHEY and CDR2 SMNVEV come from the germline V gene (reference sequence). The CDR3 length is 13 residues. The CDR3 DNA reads TGTGCCAGCAGTTTGATGCGCGAGGAAAAACTGTTTTTT. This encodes CASSLMREEKLFF.

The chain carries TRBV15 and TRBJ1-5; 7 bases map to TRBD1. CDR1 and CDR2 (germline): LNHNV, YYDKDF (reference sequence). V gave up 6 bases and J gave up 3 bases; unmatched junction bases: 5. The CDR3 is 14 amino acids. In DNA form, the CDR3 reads TGTGCCACCAGTTACAGGGGCTTCAATCAGCCCCAGCATTTT. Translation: CATSYRGFNQPQHF.

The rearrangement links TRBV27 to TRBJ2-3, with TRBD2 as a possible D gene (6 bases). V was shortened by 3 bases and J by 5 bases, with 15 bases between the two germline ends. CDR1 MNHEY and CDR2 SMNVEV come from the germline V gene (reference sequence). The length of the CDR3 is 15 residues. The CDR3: CASSLSAGGLDTQYF. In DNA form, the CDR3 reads TGTGCCAGCAGTTTGTCCGCCGGGGGACTAGATACGCAGTATTTT.

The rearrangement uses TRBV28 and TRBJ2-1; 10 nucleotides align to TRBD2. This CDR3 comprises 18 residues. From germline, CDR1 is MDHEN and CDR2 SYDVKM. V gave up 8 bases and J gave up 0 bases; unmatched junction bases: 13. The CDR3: CASPPAGSGRVSYNEQFF. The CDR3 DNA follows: TGTGCCAGCCCTCCGGCGGGGAGCGGGAGGGTCTCCTACAATGAGCAGTTCTTC.

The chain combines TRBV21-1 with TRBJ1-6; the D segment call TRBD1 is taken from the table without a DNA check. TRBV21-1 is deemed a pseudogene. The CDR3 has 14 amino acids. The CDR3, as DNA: TGTGCCAGCACCACGGGACAGCACTATTCACCCCTCCACTTT. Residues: CASTTGQHYSPLHF.

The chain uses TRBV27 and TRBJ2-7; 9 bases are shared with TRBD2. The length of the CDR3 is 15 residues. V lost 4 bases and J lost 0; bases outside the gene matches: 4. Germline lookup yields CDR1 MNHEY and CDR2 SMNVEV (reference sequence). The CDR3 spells CASSSLAGLSYEQYF. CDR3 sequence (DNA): TGTGCCAGCAGTTCCCTAGCGGGACTCTCCTACGAGCAGTACTTC.

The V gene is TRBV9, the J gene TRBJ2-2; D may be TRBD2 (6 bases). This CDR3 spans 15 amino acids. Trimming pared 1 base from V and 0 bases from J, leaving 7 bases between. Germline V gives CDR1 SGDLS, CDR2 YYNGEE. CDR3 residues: CASSVLATNTGELFF. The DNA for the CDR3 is TGTGCCAGCAGCGTACTAGCGACGAACACCGGGGAGCTGTTTTTT.

CDR3 sequence: CASSEDRISYEQYF. DNA for the CDR3: TGTGCCAGCAGCGAGGACCGCATCTCCTACGAGCAGTACTTC. The chain employs TRBV6-1 and TRBJ2-7; no definite D call. Germline V gene data show CDR1 as MNHNS and CDR2 as SASEGT. V was cut by 6 bases and J by 0 bases, with 12 bases left in between. The CDR3 extends over 14 amino acids.

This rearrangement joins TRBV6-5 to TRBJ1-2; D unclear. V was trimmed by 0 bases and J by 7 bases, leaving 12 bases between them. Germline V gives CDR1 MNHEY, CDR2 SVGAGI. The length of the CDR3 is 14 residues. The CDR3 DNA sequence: TGTGCCAGCAGTTACTCAAGGGATGCGTTTGGCTACACCTTC. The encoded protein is CASSYSRDAFGYTF.

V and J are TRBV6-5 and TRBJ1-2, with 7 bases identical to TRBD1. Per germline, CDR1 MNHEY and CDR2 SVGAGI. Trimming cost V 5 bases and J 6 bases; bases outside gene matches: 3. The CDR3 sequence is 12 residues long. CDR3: CASSTGVDGYTF. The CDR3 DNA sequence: TGTGCCAGCAGTACAGGGGTTGATGGCTACACCTTC.

The CDR3 spells CASSFRILGDRAENTEAFF. The CDR3 DNA sequence: TGTGCCAGCAGCTTCAGAATATTGGGCGACAGGGCTGAGAACACTGAAGCTTTCTTT. The chain links TRBV5-8 to TRBJ1-1; 7 positions agree with TRBD1. Germline V gives CDR1 SGHTS, CDR2 YDEGEE. Losses at the gene ends were 2 bases for V and 1 base for J; bases not matched to a gene: 17. The CDR3 has 19 residues. The whole variable domain, filled in from reference TRBV5-8 and TRBJ1-1, reads EAGVTQSPTHLIKTRGQQATLRCSPISGHTSVYWYQQALGLGLQFLLWYDEGEERNRGNFPPRFSGRQFPNYSSELNVNALELEDSALYLCASSFRILGDRAENTEAFFGQGTRLTVV.

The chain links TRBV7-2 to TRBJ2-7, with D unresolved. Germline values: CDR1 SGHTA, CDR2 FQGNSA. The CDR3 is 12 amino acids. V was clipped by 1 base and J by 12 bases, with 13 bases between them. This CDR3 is CASSLEDSLRYF. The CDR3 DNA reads TGTGCCAGCAGCTTAGAGGATTCGTTAAGGTACTTC.

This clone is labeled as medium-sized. The DNA for the CDR3 is TGTGCCAGCACCCGGGCCGACAGGGAGGGGACCAGCACAGATACGCAGTATTTT. Its translation: CASTRADREGTSTDTQYF. The chain uses TRBV25-1 and TRBJ2-3, with D possibly being TRBD1 or TRBD2 (7 bases each). Germline V gene sequence: CDR1 MGHDK, CDR2 SYGVNS. V was shortened by 7 bases and J by 0 bases, with 23 bases between the two germline ends. The CDR3 consists of 18 residues.

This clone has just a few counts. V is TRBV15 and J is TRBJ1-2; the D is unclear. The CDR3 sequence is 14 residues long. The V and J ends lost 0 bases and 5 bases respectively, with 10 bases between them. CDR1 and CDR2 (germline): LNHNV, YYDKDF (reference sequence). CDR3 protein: CATSRDVGLYGYTF. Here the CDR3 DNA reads TGTGCCACCAGCAGAGATGTAGGATTATATGGCTACACCTTC.

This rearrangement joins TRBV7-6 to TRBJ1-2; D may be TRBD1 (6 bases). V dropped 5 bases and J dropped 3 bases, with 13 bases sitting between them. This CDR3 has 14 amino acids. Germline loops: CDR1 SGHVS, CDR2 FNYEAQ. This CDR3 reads CASSPRAGDYGYTF. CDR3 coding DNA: TGTGCCAGCAGCCCTAGAGCAGGGGACTATGGCTACACCTTC.

The CDR3 reads CASSFGGDPIGNTIYF. The CDR3 DNA follows: TGCGCCAGCAGCTTTGGAGGGGACCCAATAGGAAACACCATATATTTT. The chain has TRBV5-1 and TRBJ1-3; a possible D gene is TRBD1 (5 bases). The germline V gene has CDR1 SGHRS and CDR2 YFSETQ. With 2 bases removed from V and 4 bases from J, the gap between germline ends came to 16 bases. The CDR3 consists of 16 residues.

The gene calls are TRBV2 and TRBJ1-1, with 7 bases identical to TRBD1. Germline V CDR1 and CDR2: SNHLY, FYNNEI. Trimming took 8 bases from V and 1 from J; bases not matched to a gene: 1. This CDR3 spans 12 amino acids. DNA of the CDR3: TGTGCCAGCGGGGACAGGAACACTGAAGCTTTCTTT. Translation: CASGDRNTEAFF.